The 20 T cell receptor beta chains listed next were all sequenced from one sample in a study of CD8 T cells in ankylosing spondylitis. Findings and caveats of the study: A TCR beta motif of seven or eight highly homologous variants appeared characteristic of ankylosing spondylitis blood.

From the 5' RACE reads, TCRdb called clonotypes with MiXCR, one entry per CDR3 protein. Here the sample spans under 950,000 distinct CDR3 sequences, around 19% being singletons. Antigens of these TCRs are unknown. The sample taken for sequencing was blood, either unsorted or a sorted T cell fraction (not recorded which). The receptors come from a male donor with ankylosing spondylitis.

This clonotype was recorded at least ten times. This sequence joins TRBV25-1 and TRBJ1-1; TRBD1 might be the D (6 bases). Trimming left V 9 bases short and J 0 bases short, with 17 bases between. The CDR3 is 15 amino acids. From germline, CDR1 is MGHDK and CDR2 SYGVNS. CDR3 protein: CASQIPGDLNTEAFF. CDR3 nucleotide sequence: TGTGCCAGTCAAATTCCAGGGGACTTGAACACTGAAGCTTTCTTT.

The rearrangement joins TRBV5-6 to TRBJ1-2; 7 bases align to TRBD1. Germline V gene lookup returns CDR1 SGHDT and CDR2 YYEEEE. The V segment lost 7 bases and the J segment 4 bases; nucleotides outside the gene matches: 4. The CDR3 is made up of 12 amino acids. CDR3: CASHDRAYGYTF. The CDR3 DNA sequence: TGTGCCAGCCACGACAGGGCCTATGGCTACACCTTC.

This clonotype was detected a few times. This sequence joins TRBV7-2 and TRBJ2-7; D tentatively reads TRBD1 or TRBD2 (6 bases each). CDR3 length: 16 amino acids. Trimming pared 2 bases from V and 5 bases from J, leaving 19 bases between. Per the germline V gene, CDR1 is SGHTA and CDR2 is FQGNSA. CDR3 sequence: CASSLRGEGRSNEQYF. The CDR3 DNA follows: TGTGCCAGCAGCTTAAGGGGGGAAGGGAGGTCGAACGAGCAGTACTTC.

The chain uses TRBV24-1 and TRBJ2-1; the D gene could be TRBD1 or TRBD2 (5 bases each). Germline assignment: CDR1 KGHDR and CDR2 SFDVKD. Trimming stripped 10 bases from V and 5 bases from J, with 20 bases between. This CDR3 is 15 amino acids long. The CDR3 sequence is CATSSGTDINNEQFF. The CDR3 DNA is TGTGCCACTAGCTCCGGGACGGATATTAACAATGAGCAGTTCTTC.

The J gene is TRBJ2-1, the V gene TRBV19; tentative D call: TRBD2 (5 bases). V dropped 4 bases and J dropped 4 bases, with 8 bases sitting between them. This CDR3 comprises 13 residues. The V gene's germline CDR1 is LNHDA and CDR2 SQIVND (reference sequence). CDR3 region: CASSSGFYNEQFF. CDR3 nucleotide sequence: TGTGCCAGTAGTAGCGGGTTTTACAATGAGCAGTTCTTC. Based on the CDR3 plus reference TRBV19 and TRBJ2-1, the full variable domain is DGGITQSPKYLFRKEGQNVTLSCEQNLNHDAMYWYRQDPGQGLRLIYYSQIVNDFQKGDIAEGYSVSREKKESFPLTVTSAQKNPTAFYLCASSSGFYNEQFFGPGTRLTVL.

This clonotype showed up just a few times. The chain uses TRBV7-2 and TRBJ2-1, with 9 bases matching TRBD2. V gave up 5 bases and J gave up 5 bases; unmatched junction bases: 1. The CDR3 runs 13 residues. The germline gives CDR1 SGHTA, CDR2 FQGNSA. CDR3 loop: CASSRTSDNEQFF. CDR3 bases: TGTGCCAGCAGCAGGACTAGCGACAATGAGCAGTTCTTC.

This sequence joins TRBV6-2 or TRBV6-3 and TRBJ1-5; D is undetermined. The V end lost 7 bases, the J end lost 6 bases, and 13 bases lay between the germline ends. CDR3 length equals 13 residues. Germline assignment: CDR1 MNHEY and CDR2 SVGEGT. The DNA of the CDR3 is TGTGCCAGCACTACATTCGAGGCTCAGCCCCAGCATTTT. Translation: CASTTFEAQPQHF.

The CDR3 nucleotides are TGTGCCAGCACCCGGCGGGCAGGTCAAGAGACCCAGTACTTC. This sequence encodes CASTRRAGQETQYF. J is TRBJ2-5 and V is TRBV12-3 or TRBV12-4, with TRBD2 as a possible D gene (5 bases). The germline V and J ends were trimmed by 7 bases and 2 bases, with 14 bases remaining between them. The length of the CDR3 is 14 residues.

The sample holds a few counts of this clonotype. V is TRBV12-3 or TRBV12-4 and J is TRBJ1-1; 9 bases are shared with TRBD1. V lost 3 bases to trimming and J lost 5 bases; unmatched junction nucleotides: 7. There are 15 residues in the CDR3. The CDR3 DNA sequence: TGTGCCAGCAGTTTGGACTACAGGGGGCGTACTGAAGCTTTCTTT. Residues: CASSLDYRGRTEAFF.

This clonotype was observed a single time. The chain's CDR3 is CASRGFTRDFRTGELFF. CDR3 in DNA: TGTGCCAGCCGTGGGTTCACACGGGACTTTCGCACCGGGGAGCTGTTTTTT. The rearrangement uses TRBV28 and TRBJ2-2; a possible D gene is TRBD2 (6 bases). Trimming took off 8 bases at V and 4 bases at J, with 23 bases between the two ends. Germline V lookup: CDR1 MDHEN, CDR2 SYDVKM. The CDR3 is 17 residues long.

The chain has TRBV20-1 and TRBJ2-7, with a weak D call TRBD2 (5 bases). The germline V gene has CDR1 DFQATT and CDR2 SNEGSKA (reference sequence). Trimming removed 6 bases from V and 1 base from J, with 22 bases in between. This CDR3 region has 16 residues. The CDR3 loop is CSAERPDYPRSYEQYF. The CDR3 DNA sequence: TGCAGTGCGGAGAGGCCCGACTATCCAAGGTCCTACGAGCAGTACTTC.

This clonotype showed up many times. V usage is TRBV20-1 and J usage is TRBJ1-2, with D perhaps TRBD1 (5 bases). V gave up 3 bases and J gave up 2 bases, with 19 bases separating them. Germline CDR1 is DFQATT and CDR2 is SNEGSKA (reference sequence). CDR3 length: 16 amino acids. The CDR3 coding sequence is TGCAGTGCTAGCCCCCGGGGGTGGGGGAAGAACTATGGCTACACCTTC. Its protein product is CSASPRGWGKNYGYTF.

The rearrangement joins TRBV7-2 to TRBJ2-2; 11 bases agree with TRBD2. The CDR3 has 17 residues. V lost 5 bases, J lost 5 bases, and 10 bases stayed unmatched. Looked up from germline, CDR1 is SGHTA and CDR2 is FQGNSA. The CDR3 protein is CASSPGLAGPYTGELFF. DNA of the CDR3: TGTGCCAGCAGCCCCGGACTAGCGGGTCCCTATACCGGGGAGCTGTTTTTT.

The chain employs TRBV7-3 and TRBJ2-7; TRBD1 agrees at 9 bases. Germline V gene sequence: CDR1 SGHTA, CDR2 FQGTGA. The CDR3 runs to 15 residues. Trimming at V came to 5 bases and at J to 6 bases, leaving 11 bases not matched to a gene. The CDR3 reads CASSLQGAGIGEQYF. CDR3 nucleotide sequence: TGTGCCAGCAGCCTACAGGGGGCCGGAATTGGCGAGCAGTACTTC.

The DNA of the CDR3 is TGCAGTGCTAGAGCTCTAGCGGGATTCTACAATGAGCAGTTCTTC. Translated, it gives CSARALAGFYNEQFF. This rearrangement joins TRBV20-1 to TRBJ2-1; 9 nucleotides agree with TRBD2. The V gene's germline CDR1 is DFQATT and CDR2 SNEGSKA (reference sequence). J gave up 3 bases and V 1 base, and 4 bases lay outside the gene matches. CDR3 length equals 15 residues.

This clonotype has more than one count but fewer than ten. For the CDR3, the DNA is TGCAGCGTTGGGGAGCAAAGCCAGCCCCAGCATTTT. Residues: CSVGEQSQPQHF. The chain is built from TRBV29-1 and TRBJ1-5; D is unclear. Per the germline V gene, CDR1 is SQVTM and CDR2 is ANQGSEA. Deletions cut 4 bases from V and 7 bases from J, with 11 bases between. This CDR3 has 12 amino acids.

Here the CDR3 DNA reads TGTGCCAGCAGCCGGGACTTTTCAGATACGCAGTATTTT. Translation gives CASSRDFSDTQYF. The rearrangement joins TRBV12-3 or TRBV12-4 to TRBJ2-3; maybe TRBD2 (6 bases). The CDR3 runs 13 residues. The ends were cut back, 6 bases at V and 4 bases at J, with 11 bases in the middle.

The V gene is TRBV6-2 or TRBV6-3, the J gene TRBJ2-3, with 7 bases that match TRBD1. The CDR3 covers 12 residues. Germline V gives CDR1 MNHEY, CDR2 SVGEGT. V gave up 7 bases and J gave up 5 bases; unmatched junction bases: 3. CDR3 amino acids: CASNRGKDTQYF. The DNA for the CDR3 is TGTGCCAGCAACAGGGGCAAAGATACGCAGTATTTT.

This clonotype was observed a handful of times. The rearrangement links TRBV12-3 or TRBV12-4 to TRBJ1-1; D is possibly TRBD1 (5 bases). The CDR3 has 18 amino acids. The V end lost 1 base, the J end lost 0 bases, and 18 bases lay between the germline ends. CDR3 loop: CASSLGSLKGIMNTEAFF. As DNA, the CDR3 is TGTGCCAGCAGTTTAGGAAGTCTCAAGGGGATCATGAACACTGAAGCTTTCTTT.

This clonotype was seen a handful of times. The chain recombines TRBV28 with TRBJ1-5; D is unclear. The length of the CDR3 is 15 residues. Germline CDR1 is MDHEN and CDR2 is SYDVKM. The V end was cut by 10 bases, the J end by 0 bases, with 16 bases between. CDR3 loop: CATIRTINSNQPQHF. The CDR3 nucleotides read TGTGCCACCATCAGGACGATAAATAGCAATCAGCCCCAGCATTTT.